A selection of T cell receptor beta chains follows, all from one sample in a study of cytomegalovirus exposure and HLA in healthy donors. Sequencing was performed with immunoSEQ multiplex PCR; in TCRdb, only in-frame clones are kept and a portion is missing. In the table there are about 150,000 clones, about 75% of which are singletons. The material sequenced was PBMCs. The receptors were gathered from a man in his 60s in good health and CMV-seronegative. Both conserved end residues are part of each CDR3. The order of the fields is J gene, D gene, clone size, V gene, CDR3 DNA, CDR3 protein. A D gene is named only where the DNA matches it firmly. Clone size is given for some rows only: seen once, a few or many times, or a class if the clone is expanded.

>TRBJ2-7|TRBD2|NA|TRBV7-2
TGTGCCAGCAGCTCGGGACTAGCGGGAGGGGACGAGCAGTACTTC
CASSSGLAGGDEQYF
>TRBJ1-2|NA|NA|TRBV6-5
TGTGCCAGCAGTGGGGACACTAGCTATGGCTACACCTTC
CASSGDTSYGYTF
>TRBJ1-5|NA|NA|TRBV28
TGTGCCAGCAGTTTATTCCGACAGGCCACTCAGCCCCAGCATTTT
CASSLFRQATQPQHF
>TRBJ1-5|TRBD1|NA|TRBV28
TGTGCCAGCAGTTCCGGGACAGGGGTCAATCAGCCCCAGCATTTT
CASSSGTGVNQPQHF
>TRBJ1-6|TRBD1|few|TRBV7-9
TGTGCCAGCAGCTCAGGGGGCAAGGGTTCACCCCTCCACTTT
CASSSGGKGSPLHF
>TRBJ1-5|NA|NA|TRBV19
TGTGCCAGTAGTGTCCGGAATCAGCCCCAGCATTTT
CASSVRNQPQHF
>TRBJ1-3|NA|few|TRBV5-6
TGTGCCAGCAGCTTGAGCGGGGTTGGAAACACCATATATTTT
CASSLSGVGNTIYF
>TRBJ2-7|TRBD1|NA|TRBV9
TGTGCCAGCAGCGCCCACACAGGGGGCTACGAGCAGTACTTC
CASSAHTGGYEQYF
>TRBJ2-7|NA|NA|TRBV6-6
TGTGCCAGCAGTTACTCCAGGGATAGCTACGAGCAGTACTTC
CASSYSRDSYEQYF
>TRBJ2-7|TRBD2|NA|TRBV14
TGTGCCAGCAGCCAAAGGGTAGCGGGCTCCTACGAGCAGTACTTC
CASSQRVAGSYEQYF
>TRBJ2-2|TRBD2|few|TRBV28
TGTGCCAGCAATGTGAGACTAGCGGGACCCGGGGAGCTGTTTTTT
CASNVRLAGPGELFF
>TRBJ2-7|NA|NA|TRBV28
TGTGCCAGCAGGGACAGGGCGGGAGCCGTTTCGGACGAGCAGTACTTC
CASRDRAGAVSDEQYF
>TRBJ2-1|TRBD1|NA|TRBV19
TGTGCCAGTAGTTCACTTATCCGGGACAGTCCTTACAATGAGCAGTTCTTC
CASSSLIRDSPYNEQFF
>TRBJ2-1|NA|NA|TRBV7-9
TGTTCCAGCAGCTTAGCCGGACAGTTAGCAGAGCAGTTCTTC
CSSSLAGQLAEQFF
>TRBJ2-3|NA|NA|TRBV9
TGTGCCAGCAGCGTAGGGCTAGCCGACAGCACAGATACGCAGTATTTT
CASSVGLADSTDTQYF
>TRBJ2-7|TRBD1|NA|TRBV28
TGTGCCAGCAGTTTCCCACAGGGGGCTAACTACGAGCAGTACTTC
CASSFPQGANYEQYF
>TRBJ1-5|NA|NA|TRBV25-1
TGTGCCAGCAGTGAGGGACAAGGGGTGGATCAGCCCCAGCATTTT
CASSEGQGVDQPQHF
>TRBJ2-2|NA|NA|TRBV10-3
TGTGCCACCTTCCCCGGCACCGGGGAGCTGTTTTTT
CATFPGTGELFF
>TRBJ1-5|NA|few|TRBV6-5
TGTGCCAGCCGATCGGAACTGCACGGAGGACCCCAGCATTTT
CASRSELHGGPQHF
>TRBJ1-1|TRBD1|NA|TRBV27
TGTGCCAGCAGTACGGGACAGGGGCGGGGTGAAGCTTTCTTT
CASSTGQGRGEAFF
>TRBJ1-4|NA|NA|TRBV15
TGTGCCACCAGCAGGGTAGGGGTAAGGGAAAAACTGTTTTTT
CATSRVGVREKLFF
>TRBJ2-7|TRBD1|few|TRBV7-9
TGTGCCAGCAGCCCGGGACAGGGAACCTACGAGCAGTACTTC
CASSPGQGTYEQYF
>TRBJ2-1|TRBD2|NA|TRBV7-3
TGTGCCAGCAGCCTAGCGGGAGCGGACTACAATGAGCAGTTCTTC
CASSLAGADYNEQFF
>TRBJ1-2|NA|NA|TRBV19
TGTGCCAGTAGTATCGCCGAGGGCTACACCTTC
CASSIAEGYTF
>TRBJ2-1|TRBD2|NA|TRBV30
TGTGCCTGGAGTGGGAGCGGGAGCTCCTACAATGAGCAGTTCTTC
CAWSGSGSSYNEQFF
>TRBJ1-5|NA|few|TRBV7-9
TGTGCCAGCAGCTCACCGGGGAGTAGCAATCAGCCCCAGCATTTT
CASSSPGSSNQPQHF
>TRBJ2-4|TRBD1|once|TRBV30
TGTGCCTGGGGGACAGCCCGCCCCAACATTCAGTACTTC
CAWGTARPNIQYF
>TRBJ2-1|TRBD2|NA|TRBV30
TGTGCCTGGAGACTAGCGGGAGGGTATGAGCAGTTCTTC
CAWRLAGGYEQFF
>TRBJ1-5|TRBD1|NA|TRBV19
TGTGCCAGTAGTATTGGGAACAGGGGTCGGCTGCAGCCCCAGCATTTT
CASSIGNRGRLQPQHF
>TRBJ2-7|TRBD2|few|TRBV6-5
TGTGCCAGCAGATCCGGGACTAGCGTCACAGGATGGTACTTC
CASRSGTSVTGWYF
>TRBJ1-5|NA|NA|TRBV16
TGTGCCAGCAGCCAATCGCCCGGGATCCCGAATCAGCCCCAGCATTTT
CASSQSPGIPNQPQHF
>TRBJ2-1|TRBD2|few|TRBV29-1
TGCAGCGTGGGACTAGTTGCTTACAATGAGCAGTTCTTC
CSVGLVAYNEQFF
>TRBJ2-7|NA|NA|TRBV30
TGTGCCTGCATCCGGGACAACTCCTACGAGCAGTACTTC
CACIRDNSYEQYF
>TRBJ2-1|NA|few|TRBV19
TGTGCCAGTAGCCCCCCCGCGTTCAATGAGCAGTTCTTC
CASSPPAFNEQFF
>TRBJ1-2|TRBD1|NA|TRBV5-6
TGTGCCAGCAGCTTGGTTGACAGGGGACATGGCTACACCTTC
CASSLVDRGHGYTF
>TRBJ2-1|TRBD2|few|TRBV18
TGTGCCAGCTCACCAATTAGCGGGAGTGGAAATGAGCAGTTCTTC
CASSPISGSGNEQFF
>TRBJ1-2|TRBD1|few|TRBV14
TGTGCCAGCAGCCAAGGACAGGGCGGCGGATATGGCTACACCTTC
CASSQGQGGGYGYTF
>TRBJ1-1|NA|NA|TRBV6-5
TGTGCCAGCAGCCCGGGGGTGAACACTGAAGCTTTCTTT
CASSPGVNTEAFF
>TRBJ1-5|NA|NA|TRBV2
TGTGCCAGCAAAGGAGGCAATCAGCCCCAGCATTTT
CASKGGNQPQHF
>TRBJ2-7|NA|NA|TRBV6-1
TGTGCCACCCGATTCGGGACAACTCCCTACGAGCAGTACTTC
CATRFGTTPYEQYF
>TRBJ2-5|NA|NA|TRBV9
TGTGCCAGCAGCGTAACCCCAGGGGGGGAGACCCAGTACTTC
CASSVTPGGETQYF
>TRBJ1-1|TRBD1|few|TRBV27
TGTGCCAGCAGTACAGGGGGCGTAAGCGCTGAAGCTTTCTTT
CASSTGGVSAEAFF
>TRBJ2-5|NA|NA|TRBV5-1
TGCGCCAGCAGCCAACAGGGTAGTCAAGAGACCCAGTACTTC
CASSQQGSQETQYF
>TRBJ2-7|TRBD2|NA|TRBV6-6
TGTGCCAGCAGTTACGCTAGCGGGAGATTGTCCTACGAGCAGTACTTC
CASSYASGRLSYEQYF
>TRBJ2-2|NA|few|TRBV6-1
TGTGCCAGCAGTGAATCGTCCTACGGGGAGCTGTTTTTT
CASSESSYGELFF
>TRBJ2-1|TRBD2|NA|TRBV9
TGTGCCAGCAGCGGGGGACTAGCGGGAGGAAGACAGAATGAGCAGTTCTTC
CASSGGLAGGRQNEQFF
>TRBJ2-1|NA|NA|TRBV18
TGTGCCAGCTCGCCGGGGACCTACAATGAGCAGTTCTTC
CASSPGTYNEQFF
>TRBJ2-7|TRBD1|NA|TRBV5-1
TGCGCCAGCAGCTACCTACTGAGTGGGACAGGGGGTGTCTACGAGCAGTACTTC
CASSYLLSGTGGVYEQYF
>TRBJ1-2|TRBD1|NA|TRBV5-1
TGCGCCAGCAGCTTGGCAGAGGGGGCGAGGCTTGGCTACACCTTC
CASSLAEGARLGYTF
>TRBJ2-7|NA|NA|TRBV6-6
TGTGCCAGCAGGACCCTCCTTGACAGGCAGTCCTACGAGCAGTACTTC
CASRTLLDRQSYEQYF
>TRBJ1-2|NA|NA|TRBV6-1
TGTGCCAGCAAGACCTCTCTTGGGGGGGCCTATGGCTACACCTTC
CASKTSLGGAYGYTF
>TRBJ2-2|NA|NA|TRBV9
TGTGCCAGCAGAGAGTTCGAGGCCGGGGAGCTGTTTTTT
CASREFEAGELFF
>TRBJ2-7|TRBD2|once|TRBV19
TGTGCCAGTAGTATCCAAAGGAGACTAGCGGGCCACGAGCAGTACTTC
CASSIQRRLAGHEQYF
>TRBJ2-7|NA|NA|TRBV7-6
TGTGCCAGCAGTCCCGGCGGCTACGAGCAGTACTTC
CASSPGGYEQYF
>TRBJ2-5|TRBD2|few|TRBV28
TGTGCCAGCAGCCGGGAGGGCAGCGCCCGAGAGACCCAGTACTTC
CASSREGSARETQYF
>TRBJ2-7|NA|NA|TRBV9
TGTGCCAGCAGCGTAGGGGTGGGGCCCGGCGAGCAGTACTTC
CASSVGVGPGEQYF